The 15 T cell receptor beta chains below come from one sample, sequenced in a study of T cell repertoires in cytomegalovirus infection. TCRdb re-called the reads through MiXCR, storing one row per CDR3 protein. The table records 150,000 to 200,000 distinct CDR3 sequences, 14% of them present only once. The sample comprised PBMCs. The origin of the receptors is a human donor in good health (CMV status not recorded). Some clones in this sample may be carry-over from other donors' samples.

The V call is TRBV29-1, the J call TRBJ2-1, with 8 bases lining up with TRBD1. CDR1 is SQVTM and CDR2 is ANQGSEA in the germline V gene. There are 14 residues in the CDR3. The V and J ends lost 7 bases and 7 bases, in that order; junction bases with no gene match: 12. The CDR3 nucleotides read TGCAGCGCTAAACAGGGGGTGGGTAGGAATGAGCAGTTCTTC. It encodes CSAKQGVGRNEQFF.

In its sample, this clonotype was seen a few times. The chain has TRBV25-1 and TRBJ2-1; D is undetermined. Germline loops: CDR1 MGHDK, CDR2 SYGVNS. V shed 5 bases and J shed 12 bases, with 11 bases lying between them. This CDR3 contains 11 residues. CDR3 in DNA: TGTGCCAGCAGTAGTGGATTGGGGCAGTTCTTC. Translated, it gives CASSSGLGQFF.

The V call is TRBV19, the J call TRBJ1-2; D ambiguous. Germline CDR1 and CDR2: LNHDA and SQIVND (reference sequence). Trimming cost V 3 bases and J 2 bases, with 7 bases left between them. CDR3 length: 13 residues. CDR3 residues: CASSISTNYGYTF. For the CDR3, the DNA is TGTGCCAGTAGTATTAGCACAAACTATGGCTACACCTTC.

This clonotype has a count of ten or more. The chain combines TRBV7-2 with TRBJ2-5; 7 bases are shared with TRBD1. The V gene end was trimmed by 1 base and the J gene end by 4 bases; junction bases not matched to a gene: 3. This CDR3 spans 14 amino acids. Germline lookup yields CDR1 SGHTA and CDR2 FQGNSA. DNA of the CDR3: TGTGCCAGCAGCTTAGTACGGACAGGAGAGACCCAGTACTTC. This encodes CASSLVRTGETQYF.

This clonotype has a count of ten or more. The CDR3 loop reads CASSPIRETQYF. The CDR3 DNA follows: TGTGCCAGCAGCCCGATTCGAGAGACCCAGTACTTC. The chain joins TRBV7-2 to TRBJ2-5, with D unclear. V was shortened by 5 bases and J by 4 bases, with 8 bases between the two germline ends. CDR1 is SGHTA and CDR2 is FQGNSA in the germline V gene. The CDR3 sequence is 12 residues long.

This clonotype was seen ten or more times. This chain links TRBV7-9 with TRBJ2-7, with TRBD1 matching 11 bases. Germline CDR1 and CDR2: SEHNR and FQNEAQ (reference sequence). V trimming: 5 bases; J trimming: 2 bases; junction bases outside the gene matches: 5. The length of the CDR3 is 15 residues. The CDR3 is CASSLGTGGTYEQYF. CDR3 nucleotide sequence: TGTGCCAGCAGCCTAGGGACAGGGGGAACCTACGAGCAGTACTTC.

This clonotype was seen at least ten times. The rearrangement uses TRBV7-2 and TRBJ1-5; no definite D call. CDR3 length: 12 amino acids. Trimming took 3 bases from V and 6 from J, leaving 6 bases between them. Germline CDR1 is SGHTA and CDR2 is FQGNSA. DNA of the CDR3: TGTGCCAGCAGCTTTGGGCTTCAGCCCCAGCATTTT. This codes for CASSFGLQPQHF. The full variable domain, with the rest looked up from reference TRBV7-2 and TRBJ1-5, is GAGVSQSPSNKVTEKGKDVELRCDPISGHTALYWYRQSLGQGLEFLIYFQGNSAPDKSGLPSDRFSAERTGGSVSTLTIQRTQQEDSAVYLCASSFGLQPQHFGDGTRLSIL.

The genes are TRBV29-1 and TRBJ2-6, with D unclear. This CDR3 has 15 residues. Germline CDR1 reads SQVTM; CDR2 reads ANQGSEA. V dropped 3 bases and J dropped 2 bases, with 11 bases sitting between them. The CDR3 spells CSVESGYPGANVLTF. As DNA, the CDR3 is TGCAGCGTTGAGAGTGGATATCCTGGGGCCAACGTCCTGACTTTC. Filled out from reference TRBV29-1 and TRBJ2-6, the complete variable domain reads SAVISQKPSRDICQRGTSLTIQCQVDSQVTMMFWYRQQPGQSLTLIATANQGSEATYESGFVIDKFPISRPNLTFSTLTVSNMSPEDSSIYLCSVESGYPGANVLTFGAGSRLTVL.

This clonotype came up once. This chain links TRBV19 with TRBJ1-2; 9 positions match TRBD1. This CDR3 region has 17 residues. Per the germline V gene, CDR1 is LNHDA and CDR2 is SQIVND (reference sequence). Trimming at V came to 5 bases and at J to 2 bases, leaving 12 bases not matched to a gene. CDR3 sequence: CASSLGTGSITNYGYTF. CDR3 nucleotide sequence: TGTGCCAGTAGTCTCGGGACAGGGAGCATTACAAACTATGGCTACACCTTC.

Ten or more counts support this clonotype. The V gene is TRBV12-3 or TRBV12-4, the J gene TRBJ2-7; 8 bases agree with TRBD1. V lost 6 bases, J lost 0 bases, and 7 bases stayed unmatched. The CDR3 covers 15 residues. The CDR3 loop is CASSPRTGSSYEQYF. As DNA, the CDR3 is TGTGCCAGCAGCCCCCGGACAGGGAGCTCCTACGAGCAGTACTTC.

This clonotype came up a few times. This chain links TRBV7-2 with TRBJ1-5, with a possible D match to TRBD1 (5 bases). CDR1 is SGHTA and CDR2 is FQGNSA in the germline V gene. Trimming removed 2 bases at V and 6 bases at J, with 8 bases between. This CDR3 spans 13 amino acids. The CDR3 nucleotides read TGTGCCAGCAGCTTACAGGGCCGTCAGCCCCAGCATTTT. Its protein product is CASSLQGRQPQHF.

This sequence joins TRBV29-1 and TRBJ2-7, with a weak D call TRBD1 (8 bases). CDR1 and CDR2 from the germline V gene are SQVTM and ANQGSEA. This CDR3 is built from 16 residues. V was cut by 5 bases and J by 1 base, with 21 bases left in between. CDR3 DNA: TGCAGCGTTCGGGGGGAGCAGGGGGCGCGGTCCTACGAGCAGTACTTC. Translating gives CSVRGEQGARSYEQYF.

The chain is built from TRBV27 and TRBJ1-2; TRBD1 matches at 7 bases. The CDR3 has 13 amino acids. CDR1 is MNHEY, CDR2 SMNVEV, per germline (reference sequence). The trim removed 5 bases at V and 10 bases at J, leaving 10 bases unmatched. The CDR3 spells CASSLGGQVAYTF. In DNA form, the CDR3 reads TGTGCCAGCAGTCTGGGTGGACAGGTAGCCTACACCTTC.

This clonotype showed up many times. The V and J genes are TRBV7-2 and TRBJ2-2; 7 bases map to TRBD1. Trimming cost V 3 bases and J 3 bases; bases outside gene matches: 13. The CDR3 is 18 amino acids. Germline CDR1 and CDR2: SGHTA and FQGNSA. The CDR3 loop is CASSFTWDRSKYTGELFF. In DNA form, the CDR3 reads TGTGCCAGCAGCTTCACCTGGGACAGATCTAAGTACACCGGGGAGCTGTTTTTT.

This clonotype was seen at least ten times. CDR3: CASSLFTANTEAFF. The CDR3 DNA reads TGTGCCAGCAGCTTATTCACGGCGAACACTGAAGCTTTCTTT. The chain combines TRBV7-2 with TRBJ1-1; D unresolved. The V end was cut by 2 bases, the J end by 1 base, with 8 bases between. This CDR3 contains 14 residues. Germline V lookup: CDR1 SGHTA, CDR2 FQGNSA. Drawing the rest from reference TRBV7-2 and TRBJ1-1, the complete variable domain is GAGVSQSPSNKVTEKGKDVELRCDPISGHTALYWYRQSLGQGLEFLIYFQGNSAPDKSGLPSDRFSAERTGGSVSTLTIQRTQQEDSAVYLCASSLFTANTEAFFGQGTRLTVV.